This T cell receptor beta chain is drawn from a study of blood T cell repertoires in COVID-19. CDR3 length equals 15 residues. The V gene's germline CDR1 is MNHEY and CDR2 SVGAGI. With 8 bases removed from V and 6 bases from J, the gap between germline ends came to 22 bases. Using immunoSEQ multiplex PCR, the repertoire was profiled, and TCRdb retains in-frame clones only, with some absent. The sample consists of some 300,000 clones, 88% of them appearing once. The V and J genes are TRBV6-5 and TRBJ1-2; TRBD1 is a possible D gene (5 bases). Sequencing was performed on PBMCs or T cells enriched from blood (not recorded which). The source of this sequence is a woman younger than 45 who had recovered from COVID-19. The CDR3 region is CASYIRGGRGDGYTF. In nucleotides, the CDR3 is TGTGCCAGCTATATTCGGGGTGGGAGGGGAGATGGCTACACCTTC.